This TCR beta chain was sequenced during a study of monozygotic twins with cystic fibrosis. General study findings and limits: J usage was most co-twin-similar in 8 of 16 pairs, V in 13. Nucleotide-identical clonotype sharing was significantly higher within monozygotic CF twin pairs than between unrelated CF individuals.

This clone was counted once. The antigen remains unidentified. CDR1 is MNHNS and CDR2 is SASEGT in the germline V gene. The CDR3 spans 14 residues. V was pared by 3 bases and J by 3 bases, with 6 bases between. Profiling relied on immunoSEQ multiplex PCR, and the TCRdb table lists in-frame clones only, not all of them. Among approximately 36,000 clones listed, 75% to 95% were seen once. The material sequenced was blood. The chain is built from TRBV6-1 and TRBJ1-6; the D is unclear. The clonotype was recovered from a boy between 2 and 10 years old with cystic fibrosis. The CDR3: CASSETRYNSPLHF. CDR3 nucleotides: TGTGCCAGCAGTGAGACCCGCTATAATTCACCCCTCCACTTT.